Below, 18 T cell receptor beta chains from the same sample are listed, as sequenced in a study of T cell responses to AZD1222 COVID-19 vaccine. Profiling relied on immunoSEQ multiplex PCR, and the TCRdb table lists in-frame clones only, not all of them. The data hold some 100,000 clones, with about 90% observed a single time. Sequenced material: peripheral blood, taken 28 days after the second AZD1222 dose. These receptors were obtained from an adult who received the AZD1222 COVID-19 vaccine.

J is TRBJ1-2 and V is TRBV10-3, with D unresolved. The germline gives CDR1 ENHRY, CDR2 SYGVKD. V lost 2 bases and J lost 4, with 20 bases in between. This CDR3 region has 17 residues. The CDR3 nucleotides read TGTGCCATCAGTGAGACCAGCCCCCCGAGGGATCCCTATGGCTACACCTTC. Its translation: CAISETSPPRDPYGYTF.

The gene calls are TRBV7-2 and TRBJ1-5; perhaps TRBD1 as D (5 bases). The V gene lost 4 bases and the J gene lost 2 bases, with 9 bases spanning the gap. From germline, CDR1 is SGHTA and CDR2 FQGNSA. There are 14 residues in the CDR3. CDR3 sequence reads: CASSSGQGNQPQHF. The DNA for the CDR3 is TGTGCCAGCAGCTCAGGACAAGGCAATCAGCCCCAGCATTTT. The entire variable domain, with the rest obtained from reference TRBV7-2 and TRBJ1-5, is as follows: GAGVSQSPSNKVTEKGKDVELRCDPISGHTALYWYRQSLGQGLEFLIYFQGNSAPDKSGLPSDRFSAERTGGSVSTLTIQRTQQEDSAVYLCASSSGQGNQPQHFGDGTRLSIL.

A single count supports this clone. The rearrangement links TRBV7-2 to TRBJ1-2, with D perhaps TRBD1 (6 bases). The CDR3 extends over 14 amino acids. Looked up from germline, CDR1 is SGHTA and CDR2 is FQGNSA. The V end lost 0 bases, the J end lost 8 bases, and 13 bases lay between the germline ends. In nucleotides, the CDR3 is TGTGCCAGCAGCTTAGCGTACAGGGCTGACGGCTACACCTTC. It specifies CASSLAYRADGYTF.

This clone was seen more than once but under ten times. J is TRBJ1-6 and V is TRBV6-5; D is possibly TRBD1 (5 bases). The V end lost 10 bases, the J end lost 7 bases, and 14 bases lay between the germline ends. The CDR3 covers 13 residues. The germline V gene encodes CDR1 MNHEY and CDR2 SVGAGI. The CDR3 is CATRGVINSPLHF. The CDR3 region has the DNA TGTGCCACGCGAGGGGTGATCAATTCACCCCTCCACTTT.

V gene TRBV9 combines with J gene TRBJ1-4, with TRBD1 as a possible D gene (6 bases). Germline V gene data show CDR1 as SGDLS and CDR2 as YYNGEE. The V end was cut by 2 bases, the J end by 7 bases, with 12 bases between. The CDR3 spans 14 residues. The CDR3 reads CASSVGQGPEKLFF. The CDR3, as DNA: TGTGCCAGCAGCGTGGGTCAGGGGCCTGAAAAACTGTTTTTT.

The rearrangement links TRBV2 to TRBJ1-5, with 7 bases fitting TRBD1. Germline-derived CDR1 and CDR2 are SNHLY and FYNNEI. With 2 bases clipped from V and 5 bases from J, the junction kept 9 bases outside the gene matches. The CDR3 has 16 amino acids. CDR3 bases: TGTGCCAGCAGTGAAATTATGGCAGGGGGGGATCAGCCCCAGCATTTT. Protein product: CASSEIMAGGDQPQHF. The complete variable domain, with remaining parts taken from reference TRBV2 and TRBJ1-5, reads EPEVTQTPSHQVTQMGQEVILRCVPISNHLYFYWYRQILGQKVEFLVSFYNNEISEKSEIFDDQFSVERPDGSNFTLKIRSTKLEDSAMYFCASSEIMAGGDQPQHFGDGTRLSIL.

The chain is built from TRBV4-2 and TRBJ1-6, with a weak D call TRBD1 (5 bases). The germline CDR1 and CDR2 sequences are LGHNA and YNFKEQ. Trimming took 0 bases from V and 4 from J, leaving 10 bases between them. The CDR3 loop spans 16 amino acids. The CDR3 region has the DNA TGTGCCAGCAGCCAAGATCCCAAGGGGTATAATTCACCCCTCCACTTT. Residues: CASSQDPKGYNSPLHF.

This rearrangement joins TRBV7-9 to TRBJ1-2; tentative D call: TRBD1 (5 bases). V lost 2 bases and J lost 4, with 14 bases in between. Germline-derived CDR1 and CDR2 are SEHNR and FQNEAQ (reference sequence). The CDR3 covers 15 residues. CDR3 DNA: TGTGCCAGCAGCTTAAATCCCGACAGAGCCTATGGCTACACCTTC. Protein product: CASSLNPDRAYGYTF.

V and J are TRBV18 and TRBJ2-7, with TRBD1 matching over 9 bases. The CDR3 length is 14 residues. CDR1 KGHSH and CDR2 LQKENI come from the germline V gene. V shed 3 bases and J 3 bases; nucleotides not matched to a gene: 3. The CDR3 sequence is CASSPGTGSYEQYF. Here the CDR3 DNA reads TGTGCCAGCTCACCGGGGACAGGGAGCTACGAGCAGTACTTC.

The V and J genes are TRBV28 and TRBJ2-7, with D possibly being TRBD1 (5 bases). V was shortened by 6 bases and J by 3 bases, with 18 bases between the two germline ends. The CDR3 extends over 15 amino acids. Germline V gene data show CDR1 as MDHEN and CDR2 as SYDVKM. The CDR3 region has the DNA TGTGCCAGCAGCCCGACAGTGCCTAGGGTCTACGAGCAGTACTTC. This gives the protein CASSPTVPRVYEQYF. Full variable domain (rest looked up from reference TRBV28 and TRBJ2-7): DVKVTQSSRYLVKRTGEKVFLECVQDMDHENMFWYRQDPGLGLRLIYFSYDVKMKEKGDIPEGYSVSREKKERFSLILESASTNQTSMYLCASSPTVPRVYEQYFGPGTRLTVT.

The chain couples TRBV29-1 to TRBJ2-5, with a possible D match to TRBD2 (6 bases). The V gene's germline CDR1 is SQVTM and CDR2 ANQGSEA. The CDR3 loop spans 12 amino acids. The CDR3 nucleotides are TGCAGTATTGACGGGGGTCAAGAGACCCAGTACTTC. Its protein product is CSIDGGQETQYF.

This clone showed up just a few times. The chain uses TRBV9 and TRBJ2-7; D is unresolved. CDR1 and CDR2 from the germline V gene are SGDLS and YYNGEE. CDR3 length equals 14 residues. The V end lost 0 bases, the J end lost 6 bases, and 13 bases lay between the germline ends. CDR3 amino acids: CASSVVEATREQYF. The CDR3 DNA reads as TGTGCCAGCAGCGTAGTGGAAGCTACGCGCGAGCAGTACTTC. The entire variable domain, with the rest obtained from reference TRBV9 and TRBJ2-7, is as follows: DSGVTQTPKHLITATGQRVTLRCSPRSGDLSVYWYQQSLDQGLQFLIQYYNGEERAKGNILERFSAQQFPDLHSELNLSSLELGDSALYFCASSVVEATREQYFGPGTRLTVT.

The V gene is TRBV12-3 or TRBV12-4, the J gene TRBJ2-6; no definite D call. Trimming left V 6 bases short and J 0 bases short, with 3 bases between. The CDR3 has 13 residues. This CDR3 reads CASRASGANVLTF. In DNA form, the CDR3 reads TGTGCCAGCAGGGCCTCTGGGGCCAACGTCCTGACTTTC.

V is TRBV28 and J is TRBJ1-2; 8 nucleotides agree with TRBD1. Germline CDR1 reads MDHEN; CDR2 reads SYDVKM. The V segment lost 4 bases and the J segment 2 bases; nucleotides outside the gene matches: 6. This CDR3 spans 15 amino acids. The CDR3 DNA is TGTGCCAGCAGTTCGAGGGACAGGCCGAACTATGGCTACACCTTC. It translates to CASSSRDRPNYGYTF.

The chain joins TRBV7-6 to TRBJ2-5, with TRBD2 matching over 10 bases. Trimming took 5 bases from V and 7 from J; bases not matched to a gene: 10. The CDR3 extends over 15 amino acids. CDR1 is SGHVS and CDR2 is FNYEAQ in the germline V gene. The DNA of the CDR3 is TGTGCCAGCAGCGAGGCTAGCGGGGGCATAGGGACCCAGTACTTC. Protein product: CASSEASGGIGTQYF.

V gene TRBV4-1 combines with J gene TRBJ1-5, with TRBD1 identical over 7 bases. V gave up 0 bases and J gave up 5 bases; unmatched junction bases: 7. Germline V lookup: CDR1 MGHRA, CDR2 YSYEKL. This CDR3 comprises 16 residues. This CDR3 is CASSQDPGQRYQPQHF. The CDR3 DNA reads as TGCGCCAGCAGCCAAGATCCGGGACAGCGGTATCAGCCCCAGCATTTT.

The CDR3 sequence is CASSLGGGDDTDTQYF. The CDR3 DNA sequence: TGCGCCAGCAGCTTGGGCGGAGGGGATGACACAGATACGCAGTATTTT. The rearrangement joins TRBV5-1 to TRBJ2-3; tentative D call: TRBD2 (6 bases). Germline V CDR1 and CDR2: SGHRS, YFSETQ. Trimming cost V 0 bases and J 2 bases, with 13 bases left between them. CDR3 length equals 16 residues.

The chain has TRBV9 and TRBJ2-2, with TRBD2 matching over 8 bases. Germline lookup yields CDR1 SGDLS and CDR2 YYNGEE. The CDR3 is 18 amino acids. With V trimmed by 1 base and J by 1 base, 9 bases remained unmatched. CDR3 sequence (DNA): TGTGCCAGCAGCGTATTCGCCCCGGGGGGGCTGAACACCGGGGAGCTGTTTTTT. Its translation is CASSVFAPGGLNTGELFF.